The 18 T cell receptor beta chains below all came from one sample that was sequenced in a study of cytomegalovirus exposure and HLA in healthy donors. The PCR contained 60 Vbeta and 13 Jbeta primers. The method was immunoSEQ multiplex PCR; TCRdb's version includes in-frame clones alone and lacks a portion of them. The sample consists of some 270,000 clones, 80% of them appearing once. Material for sequencing was PBMCs. Source of these receptors: a girl aged 2-10 years in good health and CMV-seronegative.

The gene calls are TRBV27 and TRBJ1-1; 9 positions match TRBD1. This CDR3 region has 14 residues. Germline loops: CDR1 MNHEY, CDR2 SMNVEV (reference sequence). The junction had 13 bases not matched to a gene; V was cut back by 6 bases and J by 11 bases. CDR3 nucleotides: TGTGCCAGCAGCCGGACAGGGGTTTATCTGGCGGCTTTCTTT. It yields the protein CASSRTGVYLAAFF.

Written as DNA, the CDR3 is TGTGCCAGCAGTCCGGGACTAGCGGGAGGGCCCCAAGAGACCCAGTACTTC. It translates to CASSPGLAGGPQETQYF. The chain uses TRBV27 and TRBJ2-5; 16 nucleotides line up with TRBD2. This CDR3 contains 17 residues. The germline V gene has CDR1 MNHEY and CDR2 SMNVEV (reference sequence). The V segment lost 5 bases and the J segment 1 base; nucleotides outside the gene matches: 4.

The V gene is TRBV2, the J gene TRBJ2-7, with D perhaps TRBD2 (6 bases). V was cut by 7 bases and J by 2 bases, with 12 bases left in between. The CDR3 extends over 13 amino acids. Germline V gene data show CDR1 as SNHLY and CDR2 as FYNNEI. The CDR3 coding sequence is TGTGCCAGCAAGTACACTAGCACCTACGAGCAGTACTTC. Amino acid sequence: CASKYTSTYEQYF.

This clone occurred once. J is TRBJ1-1 and V is TRBV30; maybe TRBD1 (5 bases). CDR3 length: 14 residues. CDR1 and CDR2 from the germline V gene are GTSNPN and SVGIG (reference sequence). V gave up 3 bases and J gave up 6 bases, with 17 bases separating them. The CDR3, as DNA: TGTGCCTGGAGAAAGGGACTGCTTCGGCCTGAAGCTTTCTTT. Residues: CAWRKGLLRPEAFF.

The chain employs TRBV6-6 and TRBJ2-1, with TRBD1 identical over 12 bases. V was clipped by 3 bases and J by 6 bases; unmatched bases: 6. Germline V gene lookup returns CDR1 MNHNY and CDR2 SVGAGI (reference sequence). This CDR3 comprises 16 residues. This CDR3 is CASSYGGQGAFNEQFF. For the CDR3, the DNA is TGTGCCAGCAGTTATGGGGGACAGGGGGCTTTCAATGAGCAGTTCTTC.

The chain joins TRBV18 to TRBJ2-3, with 9 positions matching TRBD2. The CDR3 is 15 residues long. Germline V gene sequence: CDR1 KGHSH, CDR2 LQKENI. The V gene end was trimmed by 2 bases and the J gene end by 4 bases; junction bases not matched to a gene: 4. CDR3 sequence (DNA): TGTGCCAGCTCACCAGGCGGGAGGGCCCCAGATACGCAGTATTTT. Translated: CASSPGGRAPDTQYF.

This sequence joins TRBV5-6 and TRBJ2-1; 8 bases are shared with TRBD1. Per the germline V gene, CDR1 is SGHDT and CDR2 is YYEEEE. This CDR3 contains 14 residues. V trimming: 5 bases; J trimming: 10 bases; junction bases outside the gene matches: 11. Written as DNA, the CDR3 is TGTGCCAGCAGGGACAGGGCCACGAGGGGAGAGCAGTTCTTC. Amino acid sequence: CASRDRATRGEQFF.

This chain uses TRBV4-1 with TRBJ1-3, with TRBD1 identical over 7 bases. V lost 0 bases, J lost 4 bases, and 18 bases stayed unmatched. Germline CDR1 MGHRA, CDR2 YSYEKL. The CDR3 sequence is 20 residues long. CDR3 nucleotide sequence: TGCGCCAGCAGCCAAGAGGTCTTGGACAGGCCCCTTCTGGGGGGAAACACCATATATTTT. Amino acids: CASSQEVLDRPLLGGNTIYF.

This chain links TRBV6-5 with TRBJ2-7, with a weak D call TRBD2 (7 bases). V lost 7 bases and J 3 bases, leaving 13 bases between the germline ends. From germline, CDR1 is MNHEY and CDR2 SVGAGI. The CDR3 is 13 amino acids. In DNA form, the CDR3 reads TGTGCCAGCAAAGGGGGGGATGGCTACGAGCAGTACTTC. Its protein product is CASKGGDGYEQYF.

The genes are TRBV27 and TRBJ2-7; D possibly corresponds to TRBD1 (6 bases). The CDR3 is made up of 13 amino acids. Per germline, CDR1 MNHEY and CDR2 SMNVEV (reference sequence). Trimming took off 4 bases at V and 0 bases at J, with 7 bases between the two ends. For the CDR3, the DNA is TGTGCCAGCAGTTGGACAGTCTCCTACGAGCAGTACTTC. The encoded protein is CASSWTVSYEQYF.

V usage is TRBV4-1 and J usage is TRBJ2-7; maybe TRBD1 (5 bases). V shed 1 base and J shed 0 bases, with 10 bases lying between them. The CDR3 runs 15 residues. Germline loops: CDR1 MGHRA, CDR2 YSYEKL. The CDR3 DNA is TGCGCCAGCAGCCAAGGGGCGACAGCCTCCTACGAGCAGTACTTC. Protein sequence: CASSQGATASYEQYF.

This sequence joins TRBV10-1 and TRBJ1-1; 8 bases are shared with TRBD1. Germline-derived CDR1 and CDR2 are WNHNN and SYGVQD (reference sequence). This CDR3 comprises 14 residues. V dropped 0 bases and J dropped 5; count of bases not matched to a gene: 2. As DNA, the CDR3 is TGCGCCAGCAGTGAGTCCTACAGGGGGACTGAAGCTTTCTTT. Its protein product is CASSESYRGTEAFF.

The CDR3 nucleotides are TGTGCCAGCAGCTTAAGAACTAGCGGGAGAGCCTACAATGAGCAGTTCTTC. Translation: CASSLRTSGRAYNEQFF. The chain joins TRBV13 to TRBJ2-1; TRBD2 matches at 11 bases. This CDR3 contains 17 residues. The V segment lost 2 bases and the J segment 2 bases; nucleotides outside the gene matches: 5. The germline gives CDR1 PRHDT, CDR2 FYEKMQ (reference sequence).

This clone was seen more than once but under ten times. J is TRBJ2-7 and V is TRBV28, with TRBD1 identical over 10 bases. V shed 6 bases and J 3 bases; nucleotides not matched to a gene: 20. Germline CDR1 reads MDHEN; CDR2 reads SYDVKM. This CDR3 has 19 residues. The CDR3 DNA reads as TGTGCCAGCAGCGTTCCCCCCGGGACAGGGGTTCCGAGGTACTACGAGCAGTACTTC. It translates to CASSVPPGTGVPRYYEQYF.

This chain connects TRBV19 to TRBJ2-6, with D possibly being TRBD1 (5 bases). The germline V gene encodes CDR1 LNHDA and CDR2 SQIVND (reference sequence). Between the trimmed V and J ends, which lost 5 bases and 0 bases, there was a span of 14 bases. This CDR3 is 17 amino acids long. The CDR3 reads CASSLKWGPSGANVLTF. CDR3 nucleotide sequence: TGTGCCAGTAGTCTTAAATGGGGCCCCTCTGGGGCCAACGTCCTGACTTTC.

The chain recombines TRBV29-1 with TRBJ2-5; possible D gene TRBD1, 6 bases. Germline CDR1 SQVTM, CDR2 ANQGSEA. Between the trimmed V and J ends, which lost 8 bases and 4 bases, there was a span of 20 bases. The CDR3 extends over 14 amino acids. The DNA of the CDR3 is TGCAGCTTTACCAACAGGGCTCAGGGAGAGACCCAGTACTTC. This translates into CSFTNRAQGETQYF.

This clone was seen more than once but under ten times. This sample includes further DNA sequences coding for the same CDR3. J is TRBJ2-3 and V is TRBV6-1; TRBD2 matches 7 bases. Germline V lookup: CDR1 MNHNS, CDR2 SASEGT. The CDR3 loop spans 17 amino acids. Losses at the gene ends were 3 bases for V and 1 base for J; bases not matched to a gene: 10. The CDR3 DNA is TGTGCCAGCAGTGAGTTTCCCCGGGACTACCGCACAGATACGCAGTATTTT. It codes for CASSEFPRDYRTDTQYF.

About this clone: The same CDR3 is also encoded by other DNA sequences in this sample. V is TRBV11-2 and J is TRBJ2-7; D is possibly TRBD1 (6 bases). Trimming pared 4 bases from V and 4 bases from J, leaving 8 bases between. This CDR3 is built from 12 residues. CDR1 and CDR2 (germline): SGHAT, FQNNGV. CDR3 nucleotide sequence: TGTGCCAGCAGCTCACAGGGATACGAGCAGTACTTC. It yields the protein CASSSQGYEQYF.